This is a list of T cell receptor beta chains from one sample in a study of Tregs in tolerant kidney transplant recipients. Sequencing used immunoSEQ multiplex PCR; TCRdb keeps in-frame clones, though not all of them. This table has approximately 260,000 clones, 84% appearing once. Sequencing input: CD4+ T cells from blood. The receptors derive from a human donor in good health. CDR3s include the opening cysteine and the closing phenylalanine or tryptophan.

cdr3_length,j_call,v_call,cdr3_aa
16,TRBJ1-5,TRBV7-9,CASSLGIGRGYWPQHF
14,TRBJ2-5,TRBV11-3,CASSSAGGQETQYF
14,TRBJ2-2,TRBV9,CASSPPGGIGELFF
12,TRBJ1-1,TRBV19,CASSIPGREAFF
17,TRBJ2-1,TRBV5-1,CASSSLAGGGVYNEQFF
19,TRBJ1-5,TRBV10-3,CAISDHNLKAGGGNQPQHF
11,TRBJ2-7,TRBV6-5,CASSGIYEQYF
14,TRBJ2-5,TRBV29-1,CSVDLHRAVWTQYF
15,TRBJ2-3,TRBV11-2,CASSLRPDGTDTQYF
14,TRBJ2-5,TRBV6-5,CASSYSRQGLTQYF
16,TRBJ2-7,TRBV21-1,CASSKGRGQGSYEQYF
14,TRBJ2-1,TRBV9,CASPSGGASNEQFF
14,TRBJ2-1,TRBV5-1,CASGAGGPSNEQFF
11,TRBJ2-5,TRBV30,CAWSVQGTQYF
14,TRBJ2-7,TRBV27,CASSFATTLREQYF
17,TRBJ2-5,TRBV15,CATSREGAGASGETQYF
15,TRBJ1-2,TRBV4-2,CASSPRTGSANGYTF
15,TRBJ2-7,TRBV19,CASSTTGTGKGEQYF
13,TRBJ2-7,TRBV2,CASSDSPRDRVIF
13,TRBJ2-7,TRBV10-3,CAISLGTSYEQYF
16,TRBJ1-3,TRBV5-1,CASSSGQGFSGNTIYF
14,TRBJ2-3,TRBV25-1,CATSRTGSTDTQYF
15,TRBJ1-1,TRBV5-1,CASSLLVSSNTEAFF
13,TRBJ2-7,TRBV5-5,CASSLGRSYEQYF
15,TRBJ2-7,TRBV11-2,CASSLVIGISYEQYF
14,TRBJ2-1,TRBV15,CATRAGLAANEQFF
14,TRBJ2-7,TRBV6-1,CASLAYKYSYEQYF
15,TRBJ1-1,TRBV19,CATTGAKIRGTEAFF
14,TRBJ1-2,TRBV10-2,CASSEVGGGYGYTF
11,TRBJ1-1,TRBV20-1,CSVSAGIEAFF
15,TRBJ1-5,TRBV28,CASSLGTYSNQPQHF
13,TRBJ1-2,TRBV2,CASTLQGAYGYTF
13,TRBJ2-7,TRBV4-2,CASSHDRVSEQYF
13,TRBJ1-2,TRBV5-8,CASSLALLSGYTF
15,TRBJ2-7,TRBV19,CASSMRTGGTYEQYF
13,TRBJ2-7,TRBV7-9,CASSPTGWNEQYF
17,TRBJ1-3,TRBV7-9,CASSLAGAGRSGNTIYF
15,TRBJ2-5,TRBV4-1,CASSQGLVVQETQYF
14,TRBJ1-1,TRBV19,CASRGQFMNTEAFF
14,TRBJ1-5,TRBV30,CAWSGQVNNQPQHF
15,TRBJ1-5,TRBV9,CASSASGGEGQPQHF
15,TRBJ2-7,TRBV7-2,CASSFPGLEVPEQYF
15,TRBJ1-4,TRBV19,CASSPTGGPNEKLFF
14,TRBJ1-1,TRBV30,CAWRIQGAYTEAFF
16,TRBJ2-2,TRBV7-9,CASSLETGVPTGELFF
19,TRBJ2-2,TRBV12-2,CASRLARTSGVPNTGELFF
14,TRBJ2-7,TRBV7-9,CASSRDSGPHEQYF
15,TRBJ1-2,TRBV7-8,CASSFSGSSNYGYTF
16,TRBJ2-7,TRBV4-1,CASSQDVAVGDYEQYF
16,TRBJ2-7,TRBV19,CASQNLGGRLPREQYF